The 12 T cell receptor beta chains below come from one sample, sequenced in a study of T cell changes during pregnancy in multiple sclerosis. Clones were read by immunoSEQ multiplex PCR, and TCRdb kept only the in-frame ones, dropping some. The sample lists around 50,000 clones, 80% to 95% occurring once. The starting material was CD4+ T cells from peripheral blood mononuclear cells, obtained after pregnancy. These TCRs come from a female donor in good health, enrolled as a control in a pregnancy study.

As for this clone: At the DNA level, this CDR3 is encoded by other sequences in the same sample as well. V and J are TRBV5-1 and TRBJ1-1; D gene uncertain. Germline V gene data show CDR1 as SGHRS and CDR2 as YFSETQ. Trimming took 2 bases from V and 6 from J, leaving 11 bases between them. CDR3 length: 13 amino acids. The CDR3 DNA follows: TGCGCCAGCAGCTTAGCAGGTCTCCCTGAAGCTTTCTTT. Amino acid sequence: CASSLAGLPEAFF. The full variable domain, completed using reference TRBV5-1 and TRBJ1-1, is KAGVTQTPRYLIKTRGQQVTLSCSPISGHRSVSWYQQTPGQGLQFLFEYFSETQRNKGNFPGRFSGRQFSNSRSEMNVSTLELGDSALYLCASSLAGLPEAFFGQGTRLTVV.

This clone was recorded only once. V usage is TRBV6-1 and J usage is TRBJ1-2; 7 positions agree with TRBD1. Trimming took 4 bases from V and 8 from J; bases not matched to a gene: 10. The CDR3 has 14 amino acids. Germline V gene sequence: CDR1 MNHNS, CDR2 SASEGT. The CDR3 coding sequence is TGTGCCAGCAGTGGAGGGACAGCCATGGGAGGCTACACCTTC. This gives the protein CASSGGTAMGGYTF.

V and J are TRBV6-5 and TRBJ2-1; 9 bases match TRBD1. Trimming at V came to 2 bases and at J to 8 bases, leaving 10 bases not matched to a gene. Germline V lookup: CDR1 MNHEY, CDR2 SVGAGI. The length of the CDR3 is 16 residues. The CDR3 nucleotides read TGTGCCAGCAGTTACCGTCCCGGGACAGGGTTCGATGAGCAGTTCTTC. Translating it yields CASSYRPGTGFDEQFF.

V gene TRBV6-5 combines with J gene TRBJ1-2; D is unclear. Trimming left V 2 bases short and J 3 bases short, with 7 bases between. Per the germline V gene, CDR1 is MNHEY and CDR2 is SVGAGI. This CDR3 region has 13 residues. The CDR3 nucleotides read TGTGCCAGCAGTTACCGACTTGACTATGGCTACACCTTC. Translation: CASSYRLDYGYTF.

The V gene is TRBV10-3, the J gene TRBJ1-3, with D perhaps TRBD1 (6 bases). CDR1 and CDR2 from the germline V gene are ENHRY and SYGVKD. There are 16 residues in the CDR3. The V gene lost 1 base and the J gene lost 0 bases, with 10 bases spanning the gap. The CDR3 DNA reads TGTGCCATCAGTGAGTTCTTGACAGGCTCTGGAAACACCATATATTTT. It specifies CAISEFLTGSGNTIYF.

This clone was observed a single time. V is TRBV7-9 and J is TRBJ2-7, with 9 bases aligning to TRBD2. Germline trimming cut 1 base from V and 5 bases from J; bases unmatched to any gene: 6. Germline-derived CDR1 and CDR2 are SEHNR and FQNEAQ (reference sequence). The CDR3 sequence is 15 residues long. This chain's CDR3 is CASSLGSLAGNEQYF. CDR3 coding DNA: TGTGCCAGCAGCTTAGGGTCCCTAGCGGGGAACGAGCAGTACTTC.

This chain uses TRBV23-1 with TRBJ2-1, with 8 bases matching TRBD2. TRBV23-1 is filed as an ORF, its function uncertain. This CDR3 has 15 residues. V shed 11 bases, J shed 1 base, and the junction held 10 bases outside the gene matches. In nucleotides, the CDR3 is TGCGCCCCTAGGGGACTAGTTGGTTCCTACAATGAGCAGTTCTTC. This codes for CAPRGLVGSYNEQFF.

V and J are TRBV9 and TRBJ2-1; 8 nucleotides match TRBD2. The CDR3 totals 16 residues. In germline, CDR1 is SGDLS, CDR2 YYNGEE. The junction had 7 bases not matched to a gene; V was cut back by 0 bases and J by 5 bases. CDR3 in DNA: TGTGCCAGCAGCGTAGACCCAGCGGGGGTGAACAATGAGCAGTTCTTC. Its translation: CASSVDPAGVNNEQFF. Based on the CDR3 plus reference TRBV9 and TRBJ2-1, the full variable domain is DSGVTQTPKHLITATGQRVTLRCSPRSGDLSVYWYQQSLDQGLQFLIQYYNGEERAKGNILERFSAQQFPDLHSELNLSSLELGDSALYFCASSVDPAGVNNEQFFGPGTRLTVL.

The rearrangement links TRBV12-5 to TRBJ1-5; possibly TRBD1 for D (6 bases). Trimming removed 3 bases from V and 2 bases from J, with 29 bases in between. The CDR3 extends over 21 amino acids. Germline lookup yields CDR1 LGHNT and CDR2 FRNRAP. The CDR3, as DNA: TGTGCTAGTGGTTTATTCCCCCTGAACAGGGAGATAGATTGGGGCAATCAGCCCCAGCATTTT. Protein product: CASGLFPLNREIDWGNQPQHF.

The V call is TRBV6-1, the J call TRBJ1-3; 7 nucleotides align to TRBD1. V dropped 8 bases and J dropped 4; count of bases not matched to a gene: 5. This CDR3 has 13 amino acids. Looked up from germline, CDR1 is MNHNS and CDR2 is SASEGT. The CDR3 reads CASGGTAGNTIYF. CDR3 sequence (DNA): TGTGCCAGCGGGGGGACAGCAGGAAACACCATATATTTT.

CDR3 sequence reads: CASSVAGGVLSSEQYF. The CDR3 DNA follows: TGTGCCAGCAGCGTAGCGGGCGGGGTTCTTTCCTCGGAGCAGTACTTC. The chain carries TRBV9 and TRBJ2-7; tentative D call: TRBD2 (6 bases). V gave up 0 bases and J gave up 7 bases, with 20 bases separating them. The germline V gene has CDR1 SGDLS and CDR2 YYNGEE. This CDR3 is 16 amino acids long.

CDR3 sequence (DNA): TGTGCCAGCAGCCTAGGGGGGGGCCCCGGGGAGCAGTTCTTC. It translates to CASSLGGGPGEQFF. V gene TRBV6-5 combines with J gene TRBJ2-1; weak D call: TRBD2 (7 bases). Trimming pared 6 bases from V and 10 bases from J, leaving 19 bases between. CDR3 length: 14 residues. In germline, CDR1 is MNHEY, CDR2 SVGAGI.